This entry describes one TCR beta chain. What it binds is not known. Other DNA sequences in the sample encode the same CDR3. Original methodology: ImmunoSEQ junction-only sequences lacked quality scores, so their filtering differed. Using immunoSEQ multiplex PCR, the repertoire was profiled, and TCRdb retains in-frame clones only, with some absent. Clone size and V and J calls were adopted from that table, with D and trimming inferred from the DNA. The profile shows about 2.1 million clones, about 92% of them singletons. This sample stems from a study of shared clonotypes between healthy human individuals. Broader study findings: Genetic and exposure-history diversity was limited by the small donor number. Sorted-subset sequencing was shown by rarefaction to be incomplete despite large depth.

CDR3 length: 14 residues. V lost 0 bases to trimming and J lost 3 bases, with 8 bases between them. Germline V CDR1 and CDR2: MNHEY, SVGAGI. Naivety among CD8 cells was defined by CD45RO negativity and positive CCR7 selection, thereby excluding terminally differentiated effector memory CD45RA+ cells. Sequenced: naive CD8+ T cells from PBMCs. The sequence came from a man aged 18 to 35 in good health. Some clones in this sample may be carry-over from other donors' samples. The chain couples TRBV6-5 to TRBJ1-2; tentatively, D is TRBD1 (6 bases). Here the CDR3 reads CASSYSEGDYGYTF. CDR3 DNA sequence: TGTGCCAGCAGTTACTCGGAGGGGGACTATGGCTACACCTTC.